A single T cell receptor (beta chain) is shown here with its context. The clone's antigen remains unknown. Base qualities are missing; no much larger clone stands one base away. Each donor gave one peripheral blood draw, averaging around 0.11 L, which was collected into heparinised tubes. A BD FACSAria II was used to sort naive, central memory, regulatory and stem cell-like memory CD4+ T cells with a panel that included CD45RO, CCR7, CD25, CD127, CD95 and CD27. Every sorted population had a purity above 95%. Right away, PBMCs were isolated by Lymphoprep density gradient centrifugation and were stained directly, with no culture step. To minimize batch effects, samples were stained and sorted in pairs, one healthy donor with one patient per experiment. The High Capacity cDNA Reverse Transcription Kit was used to reverse transcribe all of the isolated RNA, meaning that expressed TCRB transcripts were what got sequenced. Deep immunoSEQ sequencing was performed on naive, central memory and regulatory T cell samples, with an average of roughly 3.3 million total reads per sample. Sorted cells were lysed in RLT buffer, and RNA was extracted using DNase-treated RNeasy Micro or Mini kits according to cell number. To prevent cross-contamination, each cell subset was processed individually, whereas patient and healthy donor samples were processed jointly. TCRB sequences were amplified from cDNA with the immunoSEQ multiplex PCR, producing 87-bp fragments spanning the CDR3 region. The amplicons were sequenced using the Illumina HiSeq platform. Turning to the authors' computational methods: PCR bias was computationally corrected using synthetic template baselines, reads within Hamming distance 2 were collapsed, and singletons that could not be merged were discarded. Reads were aligned against IMGT to assign V, D and J genes, CDR3 length and insertions or deletions at six rearrangement sites. Within each subset, clonotype counts were normalized to sorted cell number, after which true diversity and Gini coefficients were computed with the tcR R package. The overlap coefficient, calculated on TCRB nucleotide sequences, was used to measure repertoire sharing. Out-of-frame TCRB sequences from naive cells were analyzed to stand in for the pre-selection repertoire. The table was pulled from immuneACCESS by TCRdb, which kept in-frame rearrangements only. Such tables lose some clones; where checked, under half of the loss comes from unresolved V genes, and the rest has no known cause. V, J and clone size derive from that table, while D and trimming were established from the DNA sequence. Recorded for this sample are a few hundred thousand clones; less than 30% of them occurred a single time. The ten largest clones take up roughly 0.011% of the sample.

The junction shows trimming of 0 bases on V and 2 bases on J, plus 11 bases between the germline ends. Taken from cysteine to phenylalanine, the CDR3 has 16 residues. The retained sequence is limited to the CDR3, 48 bases, with the frame set at the first base. Taken from the germline V gene, the CDR1 and CDR2 loops are LGHNA and YNFKEQ. The entry originates in a study of beta chain features in type 1 diabetes (dated 2018 in TCRdb). At the level of the whole study: Mean age, gender distribution, total cell number and subset yield did not differ between patients and healthy donors. A total of under 140,000,000 sorted cells were examined across all samples, and the number of cells per subset was strongly correlated with RNA yield. In the study, recently diagnosed type 1 diabetes patients and matched healthy donors were compared on the TCRB repertoires of their sorted circulating CD4+ T cell subsets. Naive and central memory subsets were obtained from all 30 or so donors, but regulatory and stem cell-like memory subsets were isolated from only 8 patients and about 8 healthy donors. Paper-wide results and their limitations: In all four CD4+ subsets, TCRB CDR3 length was moderately but significantly shorter in type 1 diabetes patients. Naive, central memory and regulatory TCRB repertoires appeared to be more similar among patients than among healthy donors. Patients with type 1 diabetes made fewer insertions and deleted more nucleotides at VDJ recombination sites, implying thymic rearrangement abnormalities. PCR might favor shorter templates, but patient and control samples were amplified and corrected together, so any skew would affect both groups equally. Only small numbers of individuals were included in the HLA sub-analyses, which left unresolved whether HLA type had any influence on TCRB rearrangement. Because cDNA was sequenced instead of genomic DNA, highly expressing activated cells could be over-represented, though the groups showed no difference in activation or CD3 levels.

Sequenced material: naive CD4+ T cells from blood. The cell subset or site label of this sample denotes: true naive CD4+ T cells. The chain employs TRBV4-2 and TRBJ2-1; TRBD1 is perhaps the D gene, given 5 matching bases. The receptor was derived from a woman under 40 with type 1 diabetes. In nucleotides, the sequence is TGTGCCAGCAGCCAAGAGCAGTCAGGGACCTACAATGAGCAGTTCTTC. The translation is CASSQEQSGTYNEQFF.